Shown below are 9 T cell receptor beta chains from a single sample sequenced in a study of vaccination effects on CD4 cells after COVID-19. Method: immunoSEQ multiplex PCR; TCRdb's copy keeps in-frame clones and lacks some. The table lists 25,000 to 40,000 clones, roughly 78% of them singletons. Before sequencing, viral peptide pools were used by the ViraFEST assay to expand antigen-specific CD4+ T cells. When ten to eleven days of culture had elapsed, CD4+ T cells were isolated. Two-dose vaccination with either BNT162b2 or mRNA-1273 was given to the participants. These receptors lack a known antigen. The material was CD4+ T cells from PBMCs cultured with HCoV-NL63 spike peptides, obtained after COVID-19 vaccination. The receptors were gathered from a human donor who received a COVID-19 vaccine. Some clones in this sample may be carry-over from other donors' samples.

The chain employs TRBV29-1 and TRBJ2-2; D is undetermined. Trimming removed 5 bases at V and 4 bases at J, with 14 bases between. This CDR3 has 14 residues. CDR1 and CDR2 from the germline V gene are SQVTM and ANQGSEA. The CDR3 reads CSVSPALGTGELFF. The DNA of the CDR3 is TGCAGCGTTAGCCCAGCGTTGGGCACCGGGGAGCTGTTTTTT.

The V gene is TRBV4-2, the J gene TRBJ2-7; perhaps TRBD2 as D (5 bases). The length of the CDR3 is 15 residues. V lost 0 bases and J lost 1, with 10 bases in between. CDR1 and CDR2 from the germline V gene are LGHNA and YNFKEQ. In DNA form, the CDR3 reads TGTGCCAGCAGCCAAGATCGAGCGGAGTCCTACGAGCAGTACTTC. Protein: CASSQDRAESYEQYF.

The rearrangement uses TRBV6-2 or TRBV6-3 and TRBJ1-1; tentatively, D is TRBD1 (5 bases). Trimming took 0 bases from V and 4 from J, leaving 6 bases between them. The CDR3 spans 13 residues. The V gene's germline CDR1 is MNHEY and CDR2 SVGEGT. The CDR3 loop reads CASSYSGGTEAFF. CDR3 in DNA: TGTGCCAGCAGTTACTCCGGGGGCACTGAAGCTTTCTTT.

The chain carries TRBV19 and TRBJ2-2; the D gene is possibly TRBD2 (6 bases). Looked up from germline, CDR1 is LNHDA and CDR2 is SQIVND (reference sequence). Trimming stripped 10 bases from V and 4 bases from J, with 19 bases between. The CDR3 is 15 amino acids. CDR3 region: CATRTALASTGELFF. As DNA, the CDR3 is TGTGCCACCCGAACTGCCCTAGCGAGCACCGGGGAGCTGTTTTTT.

The rearrangement joins TRBV10-1 to TRBJ2-3; D is undetermined. The CDR3 contains 12 residues. The ends were cut back, 3 bases at V and 4 bases at J, with 5 bases in the middle. Germline loops: CDR1 WNHNN, CDR2 SYGVQD (reference sequence). The CDR3 region has the DNA TGCGCCAGCAGTGAAGACCCAGATACGCAGTATTTT. Translation gives CASSEDPDTQYF.

V is TRBV5-1 and J is TRBJ2-1; a possible D gene is TRBD1 (6 bases). Germline V gives CDR1 SGHRS, CDR2 YFSETQ. The CDR3 length is 11 residues. Between the trimmed V and J ends, which lost 5 bases and 13 bases, there was a span of 13 bases. CDR3 nucleotide sequence: TGCGCCAGCAGTAACCGGGACACCCAGTTCTTC. This gives the protein CASSNRDTQFF.

The J gene is TRBJ1-2, the V gene TRBV6-5, with a tentative D call TRBD1 (6 bases). V was cut by 7 bases and J by 0 bases, with 12 bases left in between. Germline V gene sequence: CDR1 MNHEY, CDR2 SVGAGI. The length of the CDR3 is 14 residues. CDR3 sequence: CASTFDRTNYGYTF. The CDR3 nucleotides are TGTGCCAGCACCTTTGACAGGACTAACTATGGCTACACCTTC.

In its sample, this clone was seen once. The V call is TRBV6-6, the J call TRBJ2-7, with unresolved D. V lost 0 bases and J 2 bases, leaving 8 bases between the germline ends. Germline CDR1 reads MNHNY; CDR2 reads SVGAGI (reference sequence). This CDR3 has 14 residues. Written as DNA, the CDR3 is TGTGCCAGCAGTTACTCGGCTACCCCCTACGAGCAGTACGTC. Its translation is CASSYSATPYEQYV.

The rearrangement uses TRBV19 and TRBJ2-5; 7 positions agree with TRBD1. The CDR3 sequence is 14 residues long. CDR1 is LNHDA and CDR2 is SQIVND in the germline V gene (reference sequence). After removal of 6 bases from V and 1 base from J, the junction contained 5 bases not matched to a gene. The CDR3 protein is CASRIGTAQETQYF. CDR3 DNA sequence: TGTGCCAGTAGGATTGGGACAGCCCAAGAGACCCAGTACTTC.